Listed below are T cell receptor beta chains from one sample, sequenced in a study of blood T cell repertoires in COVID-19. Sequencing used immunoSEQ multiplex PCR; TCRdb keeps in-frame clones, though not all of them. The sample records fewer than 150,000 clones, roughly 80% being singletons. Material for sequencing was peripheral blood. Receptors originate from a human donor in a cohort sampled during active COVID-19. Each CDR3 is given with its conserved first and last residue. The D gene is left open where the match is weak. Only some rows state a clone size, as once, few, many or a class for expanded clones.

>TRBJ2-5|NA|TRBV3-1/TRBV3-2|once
CASSLWGLQETQYF
TGTGCCAGCAGCTTATGGGGACTCCAAGAGACCCAGTACTTC
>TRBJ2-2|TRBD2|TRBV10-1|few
CASSESGEDGELFF
TGCGCCAGCAGTGAGAGCGGGGAGGACGGGGAGCTGTTTTTT
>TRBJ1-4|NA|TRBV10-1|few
CASRLGVPNEKLFF
TGCGCCAGCAGGCTAGGGGTCCCCAATGAAAAACTGTTTTTT
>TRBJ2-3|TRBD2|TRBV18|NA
CASSPASGSTDTQYF
TGTGCCAGCTCACCGGCTAGCGGAAGCACAGATACGCAGTATTTT
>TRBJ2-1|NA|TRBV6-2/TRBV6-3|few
CASSLILASGEQFF
TGTGCCAGCAGCTTGATTCTAGCGTCAGGTGAGCAGTTCTTC
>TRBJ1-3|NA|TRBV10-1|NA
CASPGAGISGNTIYF
TGCGCCAGCCCTGGGGCGGGGATCTCTGGAAACACCATATATTTT
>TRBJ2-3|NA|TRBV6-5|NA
CASSYGAPATDTQYF
TGTGCCAGCAGTTACGGGGCCCCAGCCACAGATACGCAGTATTTT
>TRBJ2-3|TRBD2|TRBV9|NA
CASSGGLASTDTQYF
TGTGCCAGCAGCGGCGGACTAGCGAGCACAGATACGCAGTATTTT
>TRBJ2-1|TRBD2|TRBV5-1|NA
CASSFVAGENNEQFF
TGCGCCAGCAGCTTCGTGGCGGGGGAGAACAATGAGCAGTTCTTC
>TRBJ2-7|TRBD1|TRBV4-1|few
CASSQDWQGVIYEQYF
TGCGCCAGCAGCCAAGATTGGCAGGGGGTGATATACGAGCAGTACTTC
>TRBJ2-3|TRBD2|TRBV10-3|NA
CATTSGISTDTQYF
TGTGCCACGACTAGCGGAATTAGCACAGATACGCAGTATTTT
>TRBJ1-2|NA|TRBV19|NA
CASRSPRRGNYGYTF
TGTGCCAGTAGATCGCCCCGGCGGGGTAACTATGGCTACACCTTC
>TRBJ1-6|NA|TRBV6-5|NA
CASSYAKQGHNSPLHF
TGTGCCAGCAGTTACGCTAAACAGGGCCATAATTCACCCCTCCACTTT
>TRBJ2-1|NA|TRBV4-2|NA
CASSKGETGGGYNEQFF
TGTGCCAGCAGCAAAGGGGAAACGGGGGGCGGGTACAATGAGCAGTTCTTC
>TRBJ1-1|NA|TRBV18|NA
CASSGGTEAFF
TGTGCCAGCTCAGGGGGGACTGAAGCTTTCTTT
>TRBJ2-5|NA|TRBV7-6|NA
CASSLYEETQYF
TGTGCCAGCAGCTTATATGAAGAGACCCAGTACTTC
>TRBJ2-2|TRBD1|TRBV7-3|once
CASSLSPAGTGNTGELFF
TGTGCCAGCAGCTTATCCCCAGCCGGGACAGGGAACACCGGGGAGCTGTTTTTT
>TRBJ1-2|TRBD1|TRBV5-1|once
CASSLGQGSPGYTF
TGCGCCAGCAGCTTGGGACAGGGGAGTCCTGGCTACACCTTC
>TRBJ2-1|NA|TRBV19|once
CASRPDPGYNEQFF
TGTGCCAGTCGTCCTGATCCGGGCTACAATGAGCAGTTCTTC
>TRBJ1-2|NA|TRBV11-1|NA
CASSLVGVGGYTF
TGTGCCAGCAGCTTAGTCGGTGTTGGTGGCTACACCTTC
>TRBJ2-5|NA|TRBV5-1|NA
CASSLERAYKETQYF
TGCGCCAGCAGCTTGGAGAGGGCCTACAAGGAGACCCAGTACTTC
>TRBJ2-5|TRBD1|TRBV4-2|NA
CASSRDREETQYF
TGTGCCAGCAGCCGAGACAGGGAAGAGACCCAGTACTTC
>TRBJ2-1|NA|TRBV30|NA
CAWSVRELVHFF
TGTGCCTGGAGTGTACGGGAACTTGTTCATTTCTTC
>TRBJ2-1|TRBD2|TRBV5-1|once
CASSGRGGGPVYEQFF
TGCGCCAGCAGCGGAAGGGGCGGGGGGCCCGTCTATGAGCAGTTCTTC
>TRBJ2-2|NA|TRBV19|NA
CASSQRANTGELFF
TGTGCCAGTAGTCAACGGGCGAACACCGGGGAGCTGTTTTTT
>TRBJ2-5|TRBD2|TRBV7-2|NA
CASSRRLAGGWETQYF
TGTGCCAGCAGCCGCAGACTAGCGGGGGGATGGGAGACCCAGTACTTC
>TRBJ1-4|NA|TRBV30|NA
CAWSGGMDEKLFF
TGTGCCTGGAGCGGGGGTATGGATGAAAAACTGTTTTTT
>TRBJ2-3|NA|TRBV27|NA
CASSISGPRQTSTDTQYF
TGTGCCAGCAGTATCTCCGGCCCTCGACAGACTAGCACAGATACGCAGTATTTT
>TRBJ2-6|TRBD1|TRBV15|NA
CATSRGQGASGANVLTF
TGTGCCACCAGCAGGGGACAGGGGGCGTCTGGGGCCAACGTCCTGACTTTC
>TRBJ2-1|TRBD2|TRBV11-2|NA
CASSQTSGTYNEQFF
TGTGCCAGCAGCCAGACTAGCGGGACTTACAATGAGCAGTTCTTC
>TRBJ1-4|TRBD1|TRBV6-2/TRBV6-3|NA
CASSPSTGENEKLFF
TGTGCCAGCAGTCCATCGACAGGGGAGAATGAAAAACTGTTTTTT
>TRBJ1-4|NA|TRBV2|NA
CASSAQTGPNEKLFF
TGTGCCAGCAGTGCCCAAACAGGGCCTAATGAAAAACTGTTTTTT
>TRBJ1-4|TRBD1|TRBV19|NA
CASSTRTGGHNEKLFF
TGTGCCAGTAGTACCCGAACAGGGGGCCACAATGAAAAACTGTTTTTT
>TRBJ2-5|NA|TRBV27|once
CASSPGLEVETQYF
TGTGCCAGCAGTCCGGGACTTGAAGTGGAGACCCAGTACTTC
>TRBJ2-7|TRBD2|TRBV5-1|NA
CASSPDSWLAGSYEQYF
TGCGCCAGCAGCCCTGACTCATGGCTAGCGGGCTCCTACGAGCAGTACTTC
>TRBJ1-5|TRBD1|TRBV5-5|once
CASSPTGTGYSNQPQHF
TGTGCCAGCAGCCCTACCGGGACAGGTTATAGCAATCAGCCCCAGCATTTT
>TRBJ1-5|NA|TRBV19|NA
CASSIDSPGGNQPQHF
TGTGCCAGTAGTATAGATAGCCCCGGGGGCAATCAGCCCCAGCATTTT
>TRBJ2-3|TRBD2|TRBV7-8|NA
CASSLEGTSGDRTDTQYF
TGTGCCAGCAGCTTAGAGGGGACTAGCGGGGATCGCACAGATACGCAGTATTTT
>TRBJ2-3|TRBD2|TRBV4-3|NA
CASSPGLAGTDTQYF
TGCGCCAGCAGCCCGGGACTAGCGGGAACAGATACGCAGTATTTT
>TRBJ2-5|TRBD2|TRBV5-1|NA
CASTSGGGETQYF
TGCGCCAGCACTAGCGGGGGAGGGGAGACCCAGTACTTC
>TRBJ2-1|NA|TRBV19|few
CASSIETGHSYNEQFF
TGTGCCAGTAGTATAGAAACAGGGCACTCCTACAATGAGCAGTTCTTC
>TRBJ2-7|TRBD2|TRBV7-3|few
CASSRSSGGASEQYF
TGTGCCAGCAGCCGATCTAGCGGGGGGGCCAGTGAGCAGTACTTC
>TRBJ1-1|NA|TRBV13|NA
CASSPRSNTEAFF
TGTGCCAGCAGCCCTCGGTCGAACACTGAAGCTTTCTTT
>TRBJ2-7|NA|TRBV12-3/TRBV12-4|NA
CASSFGQVYEQYF
TGTGCCAGCAGTTTTGGCCAGGTCTACGAGCAGTACTTC
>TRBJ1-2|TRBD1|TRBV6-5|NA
CASRPQGPYTF
TGTGCCAGCCGACCACAGGGGCCCTACACCTTC
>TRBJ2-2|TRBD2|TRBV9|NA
CASSAGLAAGELFF
TGTGCCAGCAGCGCGGGACTAGCGGCCGGGGAGCTGTTTTTT
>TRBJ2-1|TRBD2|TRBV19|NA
CASSRLAGNEQFF
TGTGCCAGTTCTCGACTAGCGGGGAATGAGCAGTTCTTC
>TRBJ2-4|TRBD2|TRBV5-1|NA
CASSSSGVKNIQYF
TGCGCCAGCAGCTCTAGCGGGGTGAAAAACATTCAGTACTTC
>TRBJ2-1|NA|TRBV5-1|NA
CASSLVVGDEQFF
TGCGCCAGCAGCTTGGTCGTAGGGGATGAGCAGTTCTTC
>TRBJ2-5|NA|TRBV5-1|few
CASSLLGEETQYF
TGCGCCAGCAGCCTTCTAGGGGAAGAGACCCAGTACTTC
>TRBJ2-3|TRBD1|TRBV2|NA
CASTDVGQGAGDTQYF
TGTGCCAGCACTGACGTCGGACAGGGGGCTGGAGATACGCAGTATTTT
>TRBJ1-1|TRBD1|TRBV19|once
CASNTGDGTEAFF
TGTGCCAGTAATACAGGGGACGGCACTGAAGCTTTCTTT
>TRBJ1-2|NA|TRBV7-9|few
CASSLGGNTNYGYTF
TGTGCCAGCAGCCTCGGGGGAAACACTAACTATGGCTACACCTTC
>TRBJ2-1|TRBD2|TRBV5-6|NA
CASSWSSGLDNEQFF
TGTGCCAGCAGCTGGAGTAGCGGGCTAGACAATGAGCAGTTCTTC
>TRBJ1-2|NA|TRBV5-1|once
CASSLEAGLYGYTF
TGCGCCAGCAGCTTGGAGGCAGGTCTTTATGGCTACACCTTC